These 30 T cell receptor beta chains were sequenced from one sample in a study of CD4 T cells in relation to SARS-CoV-2 and coronaviruses. What these receptors recognize is not known. Before the COVID-19 pandemic, during about 2010-2019, CD4+ T cells were taken from unexposed donors. The cells were cultured for approximately 10 days before CD4+ T cells were isolated. The assay was immunoSEQ multiplex PCR, and TCRdb's table has in-frame clones only and misses some. This sample has about 26,000 clones; more than 60% occur once, and the top ten carry about 10%. Sequencing was carried out using CD4+ T cells from PBMCs, cultured in vitro. Receptor source: a human donor in good health.

The V call is TRBV9, the J call TRBJ2-5; D gene ambiguous. V gave up 0 bases and J gave up 2 bases, with 8 bases separating them. CDR3 length: 14 amino acids. Germline-derived CDR1 and CDR2 are SGDLS and YYNGEE. CDR3 residues: CASSVGLMQETQYF. For the CDR3, the DNA is TGTGCCAGCAGCGTAGGGCTAATGCAAGAGACCCAGTACTTC.

The chain recombines TRBV5-6 with TRBJ2-7; no clear D gene. CDR3 length: 12 amino acids. The V gene's germline CDR1 is SGHDT and CDR2 YYEEEE. V lost 1 base to trimming and J lost 7 bases, with 9 bases between them. CDR3 residues: CASSLNSVEQYF. The CDR3 nucleotides are TGTGCCAGCAGCTTGAATTCGGTGGAGCAGTACTTC. The full variable domain, completed using reference TRBV5-6 and TRBJ2-7, is DAGVTQSPTHLIKTRGQQVTLRCSPKSGHDTVSWYQQALGQGPQFIFQYYEEEERQRGNFPDRFSGHQFPNYSSELNVNALLLGDSALYLCASSLNSVEQYFGPGTRLTVT.

The rearrangement links TRBV5-6 to TRBJ2-7; D not certain. Germline-derived CDR1 and CDR2 are SGHDT and YYEEEE. Deletions cut 4 bases from V and 3 bases from J, with 8 bases between. CDR3 length: 12 amino acids. The CDR3 nucleotides are TGTGCCAGCAGCCATGGGGTCTACGAGCAGTACTTC. It codes for CASSHGVYEQYF.

This clone appeared once. The chain couples TRBV5-4 to TRBJ1-2; D might be TRBD1 (5 bases). The CDR3 has 13 amino acids. With 4 bases removed from V and 8 bases from J, the gap between germline ends came to 15 bases. Germline V gene data show CDR1 as SGHNT and CDR2 as YYREEE (reference sequence). CDR3 sequence (DNA): TGTGCCAGCAGCCCCCGGACAATAGAAGGCTACACCTTC. It is translated as CASSPRTIEGYTF.

The rearrangement joins TRBV27 to TRBJ2-1, with 10 bases identical to TRBD2. The CDR3 consists of 15 residues. From germline, CDR1 is MNHEY and CDR2 SMNVEV (reference sequence). J lost 5 bases, V lost 5 bases, and 6 bases had no gene match. The CDR3 coding sequence is TGTGCCAGCAGTCCAGGGACTAGCGCGAACAATGAGCAGTTCTTC. Translating gives CASSPGTSANNEQFF.

J is TRBJ1-5 and V is TRBV21-1; the DNA was not compared with TRBD1, the D call given in the table. TRBV21-1 is described as a pseudogene. CDR3 size: 19 residues. The DNA for the CDR3 is TGTGCCAGCAGCAAAGGGCGACAGGTCATGCATTATAGCAATCAGCCCCAGCATTTT. The encoded protein is CASSKGRQVMHYSNQPQHF.

V gene TRBV5-1 combines with J gene TRBJ1-1; D uncertain. This CDR3 has 14 amino acids. Trimming pared 4 bases from V and 3 bases from J, leaving 13 bases between. Germline V gene sequence: CDR1 SGHRS, CDR2 YFSETQ. CDR3 residues: CASSTEEGDTEAFF. DNA of the CDR3: TGCGCCAGCAGCACGGAGGAGGGCGACACTGAAGCTTTCTTT.

This chain connects TRBV5-6 to TRBJ1-4; the D is unclear. The CDR3 is 12 residues long. V lost 4 bases and J lost 7, with 8 bases in between. Germline V gene sequence: CDR1 SGHDT, CDR2 YYEEEE. Here the CDR3 DNA reads TGTGCCAGCAGCCGCGGGCGTGAAAAACTGTTTTTT. This codes for CASSRGREKLFF.

The CDR3 region is CASSMVGGGGTEAFF. The CDR3 DNA is TGTGCCAGCAGCATGGTGGGGGGCGGGGGCACTGAAGCTTTCTTT. The chain has TRBV7-3 and TRBJ1-1; D perhaps matches TRBD1 (6 bases). Germline V gene data show CDR1 as SGHTA and CDR2 as FQGTGA. Trimming cost V 5 bases and J 4 bases, with 17 bases left between them. This CDR3 is built from 15 residues.

The chain uses TRBV11-2 and TRBJ2-1; D might be TRBD2 (5 bases). This CDR3 is 15 amino acids long. Per the germline V gene, CDR1 is SGHAT and CDR2 is FQNNGV. With 2 bases removed from V and 2 bases from J, the gap between germline ends came to 10 bases. Here the CDR3 DNA reads TGTGCCAGCAGCTTATCGACCGGGACCTACAATGAGCAGTTCTTC. Amino acids: CASSLSTGTYNEQFF.

The V and J genes are TRBV29-1 and TRBJ1-1; TRBD1 is a possible D gene (5 bases). Germline V gene sequence: CDR1 SQVTM, CDR2 ANQGSEA. Deletions cut 6 bases from V and 4 bases from J, with 18 bases between. CDR3 size: 14 residues. This CDR3 reads CSVASRGRFTEAFF. The CDR3 nucleotides are TGCAGCGTGGCTTCTAGGGGAAGGTTCACTGAAGCTTTCTTT.

The chain carries TRBV10-3 and TRBJ2-5; perhaps TRBD1 as D (6 bases). The germline V and J ends were trimmed by 3 bases and 2 bases, with 10 bases remaining between them. CDR3 length equals 14 residues. Germline assignment: CDR1 ENHRY and CDR2 SYGVKD. The CDR3 DNA is TGTGCCATCAGTGAAAGGCAGGGGCAAGAGACCCAGTACTTC. Its translation is CAISERQGQETQYF.

This chain joins TRBV18 and TRBJ2-7, with 7 bases aligning to TRBD1. Germline V gene lookup returns CDR1 KGHSH and CDR2 LQKENI. With V trimmed by 0 bases and J by 2 bases, 7 bases remained unmatched. This CDR3 has 16 amino acids. The CDR3 bases are TGTGCCAGCTCACCACCCCACAGGGGCGTCGCCTACGAGCAGTACTTC. It translates to CASSPPHRGVAYEQYF.

This rearrangement joins TRBV12-3 or TRBV12-4 to TRBJ1-2; D possibly corresponds to TRBD1 (5 bases). The CDR3 length is 12 residues. Trimming removed 5 bases from V and 5 bases from J, with 9 bases in between. The CDR3 sequence: CASSPRVYGYTF. Written as DNA, the CDR3 is TGTGCCAGCAGTCCCAGGGTGTATGGCTACACCTTC.

This clone was seen a few times. This chain's CDR3 is CASSQRQAEKLFF. CDR3 bases: TGTGCCAGCAGTCAACGACAGGCTGAAAAACTGTTTTTT. This sequence joins TRBV27 and TRBJ1-4, with D possibly being TRBD1 (6 bases). The CDR3 has 13 residues. The V gene's germline CDR1 is MNHEY and CDR2 SMNVEV (reference sequence). Trimming pared 5 bases from V and 7 bases from J, leaving 11 bases between.

The chain joins TRBV23-1 to TRBJ2-1; D might be TRBD1 (5 bases). TRBV23-1 is placed among ORFs of uncertain function. The V end lost 4 bases, the J end lost 3 bases, and 10 bases lay between the germline ends. The CDR3 has 14 residues. CDR3 nucleotides: TGCGCCAGCAGTCGTTCCAGGGACTACAATGAGCAGTTCTTC. Translation: CASSRSRDYNEQFF.

The CDR3 DNA sequence: TGTGCCAGCAGCGTTTTGGACAGCCCCTACGAGCAGTACTTC. Its protein product is CASSVLDSPYEQYF. The V and J genes are TRBV9 and TRBJ2-7; weak D call: TRBD1 (6 bases). Trimming cost V 2 bases and J 2 bases, with 11 bases left between them. The length of the CDR3 is 14 residues. Per the germline V gene, CDR1 is SGDLS and CDR2 is YYNGEE. Using reference TRBV9 and TRBJ2-7 for the parts outside the CDR3, the full variable domain is DSGVTQTPKHLITATGQRVTLRCSPRSGDLSVYWYQQSLDQGLQFLIQYYNGEERAKGNILERFSAQQFPDLHSELNLSSLELGDSALYFCASSVLDSPYEQYFGPGTRLTVT.

The chain couples TRBV19 to TRBJ1-4; TRBD1 agrees at 9 bases. The germline CDR1 and CDR2 sequences are LNHDA and SQIVND (reference sequence). The V and J ends lost 9 bases and 5 bases, in that order; junction bases with no gene match: 10. This CDR3 is 15 amino acids long. CDR3 bases: TGTGCCAGCAACATAGTGGGACAGGGAAATGAAAAACTGTTTTTT. Translating gives CASNIVGQGNEKLFF.

The chain recombines TRBV5-6 with TRBJ2-1; unclear D gene. The V end lost 4 bases, the J end lost 1 base, and 3 bases lay between the germline ends. The CDR3 covers 12 residues. CDR1 SGHDT and CDR2 YYEEEE come from the germline V gene. This chain's CDR3 is CASSGSYNEQFF. Here the CDR3 DNA reads TGTGCCAGCAGCGGGTCCTACAATGAGCAGTTCTTC.

This clone has just a few counts. The chain uses TRBV9 and TRBJ2-5; 7 bases are a match to TRBD2. V lost 0 bases, J lost 5 bases, and 7 bases stayed unmatched. In germline, CDR1 is SGDLS, CDR2 YYNGEE. The CDR3 loop spans 15 amino acids. The CDR3 loop reads CASSVEGGSMETQYF. The CDR3 nucleotides are TGTGCCAGCAGCGTAGAGGGCGGGAGTATGGAGACCCAGTACTTC.

The chain employs TRBV19 and TRBJ2-4; TRBD2 agrees at 8 bases. CDR1 and CDR2 (germline): LNHDA, SQIVND (reference sequence). The CDR3 extends over 15 amino acids. V was pared by 6 bases and J by 0 bases, with 4 bases of the junction left unmatched. CDR3 DNA sequence: TGTGCCAGTAGCACCGGGAGGGGAGCCAAAAACATTCAGTACTTC. Amino acid sequence: CASSTGRGAKNIQYF.

The rearrangement joins TRBV4-2 to TRBJ2-2; TRBD1 is a possible D gene (6 bases). V dropped 1 base and J dropped 6 bases, with 12 bases sitting between them. The CDR3 has 15 residues. The germline V gene has CDR1 LGHNA and CDR2 YNFKEQ. The DNA for the CDR3 is TGTGCCAGCAGCCAAGGCTCGCAGGGGTCCGGGGAGCTGTTTTTT. The encoded protein is CASSQGSQGSGELFF.

The rearrangement uses TRBV5-1 and TRBJ2-2; D remains ambiguous. CDR1 is SGHRS and CDR2 is YFSETQ in the germline V gene. Trimming took off 1 base at V and 3 bases at J, with 10 bases between the two ends. The CDR3 runs to 15 residues. For the CDR3, the DNA is TGCGCCAGCAGCTTGAACCCACGGGACACCGGGGAGCTGTTTTTT. This encodes CASSLNPRDTGELFF. Looking up the rest from reference TRBV5-1 and TRBJ2-2 gives the full variable domain: KAGVTQTPRYLIKTRGQQVTLSCSPISGHRSVSWYQQTPGQGLQFLFEYFSETQRNKGNFPGRFSGRQFSNSRSEMNVSTLELGDSALYLCASSLNPRDTGELFFGEGSRLTVL.

This clone was seen a handful of times. V usage is TRBV4-1 and J usage is TRBJ1-6; the D is unclear. Germline V gene lookup returns CDR1 MGHRA and CDR2 YSYEKL. With 0 bases removed from V and 9 bases from J, the gap between germline ends came to 6 bases. CDR3 length equals 13 residues. CDR3: CASSQDPRSPLHF. CDR3 in DNA: TGCGCCAGCAGCCAAGACCCTCGTTCACCCCTCCACTTT.

V usage is TRBV7-2 and J usage is TRBJ2-2; D is perhaps TRBD2 (6 bases). CDR3 length: 16 residues. Germline V gives CDR1 SGHTA, CDR2 FQGNSA. Trimming took 1 base from V and 3 from J, leaving 12 bases between them. The CDR3 DNA reads as TGTGCCAGCAGCTTAGAGGCTAGCGCATACACCGGGGAGCTGTTTTTT. Residues: CASSLEASAYTGELFF.

This chain uses TRBV7-2 with TRBJ2-7, with TRBD2 identical over 8 bases. J lost 5 bases, V lost 5 bases, and 8 bases had no gene match. The CDR3 has 14 residues. Germline lookup yields CDR1 SGHTA and CDR2 FQGNSA. The CDR3 loop is CASSLTGGLDEQYF. The CDR3 DNA is TGTGCCAGCAGCCTAACGGGGGGGCTGGACGAGCAGTACTTC.

The chain carries TRBV10-3 and TRBJ2-1, with D maybe TRBD2 (5 bases). Between the trimmed V and J ends, which lost 5 bases and 0 bases, there was a span of 14 bases. In germline, CDR1 is ENHRY, CDR2 SYGVKD. CDR3 length: 16 amino acids. CDR3 nucleotide sequence: TGTGCCATCAGTCCGCTTGGTGACTACTCCTACAATGAGCAGTTCTTC. This sequence encodes CAISPLGDYSYNEQFF.

The chain recombines TRBV5-5 with TRBJ2-1; 8 bases are a match to TRBD1. Germline CDR1 reads SGHKS; CDR2 reads YYEKEE (reference sequence). J lost 8 bases, V lost 4 bases, and 17 bases had no gene match. This CDR3 contains 17 residues. The CDR3 coding sequence is TGTGCCAGCAGCCCTCAAAATACAGGGGGGTGGGTGGATGAGCAGTTCTTC. Protein product: CASSPQNTGGWVDEQFF.

The CDR3 reads CASSPAIVGWNKLGNIQYF. CDR3 nucleotides: TGTGCCAGCAGCCCAGCGATAGTGGGGTGGAACAAGCTGGGAAACATTCAGTACTTC. The genes are TRBV7-9 and TRBJ2-4; D is undetermined. The CDR3 contains 19 residues. Trimming shortened V by 5 bases and J by 6 bases, and 29 bases separated the two germline ends. Per germline, CDR1 SEHNR and CDR2 FQNEAQ (reference sequence).

In DNA form, the CDR3 reads TGTGCCAGCAGTGAGGGGGGGGCCGCAGATACGCAGTATTTT. It encodes CASSEGGAADTQYF. The rearrangement links TRBV2 to TRBJ2-3, with TRBD2 as a possible D gene (7 bases). V shed 3 bases and J shed 4 bases, with 11 bases lying between them. CDR1 and CDR2 from the germline V gene are SNHLY and FYNNEI. This CDR3 comprises 14 residues.